What follows are 14 T cell receptor beta chains derived from one specimen sequenced in a study of T cells after yellow fever vaccination. TCRdb passed the 5' RACE reads through MiXCR, listing each CDR3 protein once. The sample gives 100,000 to 150,000 distinct CDR3 sequences, around 7.7% of which show up once; roughly 2.6% is in the top ten. The sequencing here drew on CD4+ T cells sorted from PBMCs, taken about 10 days after the first yellow fever vaccination. The origin of the receptors is a man aged 18 to 30 who received the YFV17D yellow fever vaccine.

At least ten counts were recorded for this clonotype. The CDR3 protein is CASNAGGTGELFF. CDR3 DNA: TGTGCCAGCAATGCGGGGGGTACCGGGGAGCTGTTTTTT. The chain joins TRBV11-3 to TRBJ2-2; 8 positions agree with TRBD2. The CDR3 consists of 13 residues. Looked up from germline, CDR1 is SGHNT and CDR2 is YENEEA. J was trimmed by 5 bases and V by 7 bases; bases with no gene match: 3.

This clonotype was seen a handful of times. The chain couples TRBV30 to TRBJ2-7; 9 bases line up with TRBD1. Per the germline V gene, CDR1 is GTSNPN and CDR2 is SVGIG (reference sequence). The CDR3 runs 15 residues. J lost 2 bases, V lost 3 bases, and 8 bases had no gene match. This CDR3 is CAWRETGGIPYEQYF. CDR3 bases: TGTGCCTGGAGGGAAACAGGGGGCATCCCCTACGAGCAGTACTTC.

This clonotype was seen repeatedly, ten times or more. In DNA form, the CDR3 reads TGCGCCAGCAGCTTCGGCGGGGGGAACACCGGGGAGCTGTTTTTT. This codes for CASSFGGGNTGELFF. V gene TRBV5-1 combines with J gene TRBJ2-2; the match to TRBD2 covers 7 bases. The V gene end was trimmed by 2 bases and the J gene end by 1 base; junction bases not matched to a gene: 2. The CDR3 length is 15 residues. Germline CDR1 reads SGHRS; CDR2 reads YFSETQ.

There are a few counts of this clonotype. The rearrangement joins TRBV20-1 to TRBJ2-3; 10 bases line up with TRBD1. V gave up 4 bases and J gave up 4 bases; unmatched junction bases: 11. Germline loops: CDR1 DFQATT, CDR2 SNEGSKA (reference sequence). This CDR3 has 16 amino acids. CDR3 amino acids: CSATNRQGASPDTQYF. The CDR3, as DNA: TGCAGTGCTACGAACCGACAGGGGGCGAGCCCAGATACGCAGTATTTT.

This clonotype has ten or more counts. The chain has TRBV4-3 and TRBJ2-7, with TRBD2 as a possible D gene (6 bases). This CDR3 region has 14 residues. Germline CDR1 is LGHNA and CDR2 is YSLEER. V was clipped by 5 bases and J by 2 bases, with 13 bases between them. The CDR3 DNA follows: TGCGCCAGCAGCTTTGTGGGGGAGGCCTACGAGCAGTACTTC. Protein sequence: CASSFVGEAYEQYF.

Points on this clonotype: This may come from a read error, since a much larger clone is one base off. The chain carries TRBV5-1 and TRBJ2-1; D is uncertain. Trimming took 2 bases from V and 4 from J, leaving 7 bases between them. This CDR3 has 13 amino acids. Germline V CDR1 and CDR2: SGHRS, YFSETQ. DNA of the CDR3: TGCGCCAGCAGCTTTCGCGCATACAATGAGCAGTTCTTC. Its protein product is CASSFRAYNEQFF.

The sample holds a few counts of this clonotype. Germline is not matched at one junction end, which may reflect a read error. V gene TRBV7-2 combines with J gene TRBJ2-2; possible D gene TRBD1, 7 bases. The germline V gene encodes CDR1 SGHTA and CDR2 FQGNSA. The CDR3 runs 14 residues. CDR3 nucleotides: TGTGCCAGCAGCTATGGGGGGACAGACGGGAAGCTGTTTTTT. Translation gives CASSYGGTDGKLFF.

This clonotype was found a few times. This chain connects TRBV24-1 to TRBJ2-1, with D tentatively TRBD2 (5 bases). The CDR3 extends over 15 amino acids. The V end was cut by 3 bases, the J end by 5 bases, with 13 bases between. Looked up from germline, CDR1 is KGHDR and CDR2 is SFDVKD. The CDR3 loop reads CATSDNTDLNNEQFF. The CDR3 DNA sequence: TGTGCCACCAGTGATAACACGGACTTGAACAATGAGCAGTTCTTC.

Comment on this clonotype: A much larger clone is a single base away; this may be a read error. The rearrangement links TRBV6-5 to TRBJ1-6, with D perhaps matching TRBD1 (6 bases). V was cut by 8 bases and J by 8 bases, with 10 bases left in between. CDR3 size: 12 residues. CDR1 and CDR2 from the germline V gene are MNHEY and SVGAGI. CDR3 amino acids: CASWTADSPLHF. DNA for the CDR3: TGTGCCAGCTGGACAGCTGATTCACCCCTCCACTTT.

This clonotype was picked up many times. The chain links TRBV3-1 to TRBJ2-1; D might be TRBD2 (5 bases). Germline-derived CDR1 and CDR2 are LGHDT and YNNKEL (reference sequence). This CDR3 has 14 residues. The ends were cut back, 0 bases at V and 9 bases at J, with 12 bases in the middle. In DNA form, the CDR3 reads TGTGCCAGCAGCCAAGAAGCGGTTGGCGGTGAGCAGTTCTTC. Translated: CASSQEAVGGEQFF.

This clonotype was recorded at least ten times. The chain combines TRBV28 with TRBJ1-6; TRBD1 aligns across 7 bases. CDR3 length: 19 amino acids. V lost 4 bases, J lost 2 bases, and 14 bases stayed unmatched. Per germline, CDR1 MDHEN and CDR2 SYDVKM. The DNA for the CDR3 is TGTGCCAGCAGTTCCAGGGGGTTTAGGAGGAGAACCTATAATTCACCCCTCCACTTT. Amino acids: CASSSRGFRRRTYNSPLHF.

Ten or more counts support this clonotype. The chain carries TRBV4-1 and TRBJ2-5; D not resolved. Germline V CDR1 and CDR2: MGHRA, YSYEKL. The CDR3 is 15 amino acids. The V end lost 0 bases, the J end lost 1 base, and 9 bases lay between the germline ends. The CDR3 loop is CASSQESWPQETQYF. The CDR3 nucleotides are TGCGCCAGCAGCCAAGAGAGCTGGCCCCAAGAGACCCAGTACTTC.

The V call is TRBV24-1, the J call TRBJ1-1, with D possibly being TRBD1 (5 bases). This CDR3 has 13 residues. The germline V gene has CDR1 KGHDR and CDR2 SFDVKD. V shed 8 bases and J shed 3 bases, with 12 bases lying between them. The CDR3 here is CATMAGMYTEAFF. The CDR3, as DNA: TGTGCCACCATGGCAGGGATGTACACTGAAGCTTTCTTT.

There are a few counts of this clonotype. The V call is TRBV12-3 or TRBV12-4, the J call TRBJ2-3, with D possibly TRBD2 on 7 matching bases. The V and J ends lost 3 bases and 3 bases respectively, with 13 bases between them. The CDR3 is made up of 15 amino acids. CDR3 DNA: TGTGCCAGCAGTTTTGGGGGGGGCCCTACAGATACGCAGTATTTT. Translating gives CASSFGGGPTDTQYF.